This TCR delta chain was sequenced during a study of γδ T cells in repeated Plasmodium falciparum infection. Findings and limits, study-wide: Repeated controlled infections reportedly drove waves of new clonotype selection in Vdelta2-negative, mostly Vdelta1+, gammadelta repertoires.

Germline values: CDR1 GEAIGNYY, CDR2 EKD. This CDR3 is built from 14 residues. With CATT, TCRdb re-called clones from the multiplex PCR reads. The sample has over 90,000 delta-chain clones, approximately 0.92% seen once. In its sample, this clone was seen a few times. As yet, its antigen is unknown. The TCRdb record carries a much larger clone's protein, which differs from this DNA's translation at residue 12; a read error is the likely cause, and the protein listed here is the DNA translation. Flow sorting of PBMC yielded separate Vgamma9/Vdelta2+ and Vdelta2-negative gammadelta T cell populations for bulk repertoire analysis.

This TCR was recovered from a pool of human donors (malaria-infected and uninfected, not separated). The sample consisted of gamma-delta T cells from blood. For the V gene the call is TRDV2; the J gene has no call. CDR3: CACDPGTYTDKPIF. In DNA, the CDR3 is TGTGCCTGTGACCCAGGTACTTACACCGATAAACCCATCTTT.